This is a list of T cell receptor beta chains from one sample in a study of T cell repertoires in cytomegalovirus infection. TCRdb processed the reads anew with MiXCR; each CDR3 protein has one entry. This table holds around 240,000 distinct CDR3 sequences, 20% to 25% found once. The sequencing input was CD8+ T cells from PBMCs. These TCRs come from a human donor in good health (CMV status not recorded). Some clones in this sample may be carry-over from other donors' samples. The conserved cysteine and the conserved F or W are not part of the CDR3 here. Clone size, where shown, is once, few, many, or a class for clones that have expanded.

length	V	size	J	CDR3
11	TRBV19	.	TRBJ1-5	ASRRDGGKPQH
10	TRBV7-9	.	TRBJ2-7	ASSQRSYEQY
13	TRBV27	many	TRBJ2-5	ASRKGSWQQETQY
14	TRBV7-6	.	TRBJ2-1	ASSLGVGGSYNEQF
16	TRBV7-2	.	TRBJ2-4	ASSLTGGPPLAKNIQY
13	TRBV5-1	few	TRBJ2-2	ASSLLDTATGELF
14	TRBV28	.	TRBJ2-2	ASAEPRNQITGELF
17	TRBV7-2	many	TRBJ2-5	ASSRESSGGIFGQETQY
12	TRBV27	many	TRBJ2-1	ASRTGDRGNEQF
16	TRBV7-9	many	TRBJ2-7	ASSPPGTGPAMGYEQY
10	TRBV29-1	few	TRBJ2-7	SVEVSSYEQY
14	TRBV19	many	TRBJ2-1	ASSIWAGGLYNEQF
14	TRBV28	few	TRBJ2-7	ASSLNGVGLMVEQY
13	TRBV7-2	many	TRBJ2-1	ASSLWTDSYNEQF
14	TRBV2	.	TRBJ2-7	ASSEVRAEISYEQY
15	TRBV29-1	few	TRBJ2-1	SVEDGGERRAYNEQF
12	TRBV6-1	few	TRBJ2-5	ASRHGQYQETQY
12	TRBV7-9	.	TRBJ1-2	ASSLVLDQGVYT
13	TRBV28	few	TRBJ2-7	ASSSRTVLPYEQY
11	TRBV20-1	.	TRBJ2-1	SASAASYNEQF
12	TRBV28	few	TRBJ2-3	ASSLGTATDTQY
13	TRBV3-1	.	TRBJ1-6	ASSQRDRADSPLH
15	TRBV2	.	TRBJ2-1	ASTRGPGGMAYNEQF
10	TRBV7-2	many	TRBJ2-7	ASSSRLGEQY
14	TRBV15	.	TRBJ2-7	ATSRERTGKGSEQY
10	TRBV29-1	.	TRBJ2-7	SVLEKTYEQY
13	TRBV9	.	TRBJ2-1	ASSVADPPDNEQF
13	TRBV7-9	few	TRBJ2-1	ASSYPGTAYNEQF
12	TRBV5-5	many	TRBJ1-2	ASSPLTGGPGYT
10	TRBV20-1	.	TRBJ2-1	SASAGGGEQF
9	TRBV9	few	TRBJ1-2	ASGAPYGYT
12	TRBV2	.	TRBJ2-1	ASSDGDSPNEQF